This T cell receptor (beta chain) was sequenced during a study of Ad26.COV2.S vaccination and SARS-CoV-2 variants. Study summary: COV1001, an Ad26.COV2.S trial, supplied this vaccine-arm donor.

TCRdb's copy holds only in-frame clones and misses some; the assay was immunoSEQ multiplex PCR. Among about 350,000 clones listed, about 88% were seen once. Treatment: some 19 received Ad26.COV2.S at low or high dose, single or two shots; roughly five received placebo; per-sample allocation not given. Collection of the samples took place on day 63 after the first injection of vaccine or placebo. Vaccination employed an Ad26 vector expressing the Wuhan-strain SARS-CoV-2 spike. General study points: Substantial breadth in spike-specific CD8+ and CD4+ T cell responses was reportedly seen after vaccination.

This CDR3 comprises 17 residues. Per germline, CDR1 PRHDT and CDR2 FYEKMQ (reference sequence). V gave up 3 bases and J gave up 4 bases, with 19 bases separating them. In regard to this clone: What it binds is unknown.

The chain employs TRBV13 and TRBJ1-5; unclear D gene. The clonotype was recovered from a person aged 18-60 years who received the Ad26.COV2.S COVID-19 vaccine or a placebo. Sequencing was performed on peripheral blood, taken in a trial of Ad26.COV2.S vaccine versus placebo. The CDR3: CASSFGGSRALNQPQHF. DNA for the CDR3: TGTGCCAGCAGCTTCGGTGGGAGCCGGGCCCTAAATCAGCCCCAGCATTTT. The full variable domain, its missing parts supplied by reference TRBV13 and TRBJ1-5, is AAGVIQSPRHLIKEKRETATLKCYPIPRHDTVYWYQQGPGQDPQFLISFYEKMQSDKGSIPDRFSAQQFSDYHSELNMSSLELGDSALYFCASSFGGSRALNQPQHFGDGTRLSIL.